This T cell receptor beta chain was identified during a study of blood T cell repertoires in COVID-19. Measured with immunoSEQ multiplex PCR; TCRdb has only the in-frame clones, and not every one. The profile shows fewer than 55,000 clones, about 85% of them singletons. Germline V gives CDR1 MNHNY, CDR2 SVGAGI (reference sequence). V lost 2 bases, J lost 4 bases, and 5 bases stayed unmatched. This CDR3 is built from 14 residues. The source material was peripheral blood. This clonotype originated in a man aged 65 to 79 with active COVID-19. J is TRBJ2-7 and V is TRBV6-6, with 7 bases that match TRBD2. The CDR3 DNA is TGTGCCAGCAGTTACATGGGGGGAGGGTACGAGCAGTACTTC. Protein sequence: CASSYMGGGYEQYF.